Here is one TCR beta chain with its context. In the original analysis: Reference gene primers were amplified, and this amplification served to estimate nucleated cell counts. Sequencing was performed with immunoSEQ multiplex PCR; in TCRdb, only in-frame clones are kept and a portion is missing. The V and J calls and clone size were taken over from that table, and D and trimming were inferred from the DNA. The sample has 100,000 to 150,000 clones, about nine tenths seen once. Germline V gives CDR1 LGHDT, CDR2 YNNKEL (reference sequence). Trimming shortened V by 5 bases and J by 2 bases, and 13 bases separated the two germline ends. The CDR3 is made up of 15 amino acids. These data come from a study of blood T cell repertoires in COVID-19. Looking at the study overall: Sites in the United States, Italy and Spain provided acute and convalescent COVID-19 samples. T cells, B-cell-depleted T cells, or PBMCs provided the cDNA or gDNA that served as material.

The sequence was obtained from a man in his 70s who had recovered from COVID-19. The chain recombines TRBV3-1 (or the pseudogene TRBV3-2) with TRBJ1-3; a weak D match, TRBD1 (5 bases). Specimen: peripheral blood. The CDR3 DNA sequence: TGTGCCAGCAGCGACAGTGGGCGCCCTGGAAACACCATATATTTT. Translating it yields CASSDSGRPGNTIYF.